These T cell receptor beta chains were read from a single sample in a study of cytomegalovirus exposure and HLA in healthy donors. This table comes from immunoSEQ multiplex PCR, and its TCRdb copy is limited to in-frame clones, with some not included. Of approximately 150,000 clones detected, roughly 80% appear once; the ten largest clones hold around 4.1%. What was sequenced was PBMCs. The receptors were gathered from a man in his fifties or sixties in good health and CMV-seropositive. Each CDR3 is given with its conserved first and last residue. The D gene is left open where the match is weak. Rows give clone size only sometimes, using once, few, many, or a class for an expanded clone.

TGTGCCAGCAGCTTGATCGGGACAGGGTCGAGCTATGGCTACACCTTC | CASSLIGTGSSYGYTF | TRBJ1-2 | TRBV5-6 | TRBD1 | NA
TGTGCCTGGAGTCCAGAGGGAGAGACCCAGTACTTC | CAWSPEGETQYF | TRBJ2-5 | TRBV30 | NA | once
TGTGCCAGCAGCTTAGATGCCAGGGCCCATGAGCAGTTCTTC | CASSLDARAHEQFF | TRBJ2-1 | TRBV7-9 | NA | NA
TGTGCCAGCAGGGACCGGGACAGGGATCGTCAGCCCCAGCATTTT | CASRDRDRDRQPQHF | TRBJ1-5 | TRBV2 | TRBD1 | NA
TGTGCCAGTAGTATAGGGGGGACAGCTTATTCACCCCTCCACTTT | CASSIGGTAYSPLHF | TRBJ1-6 | TRBV19 | TRBD1 | once
TGTGCCAGCAGCTGGGACAGGGGGTCCTACGAGCAGTACTTC | CASSWDRGSYEQYF | TRBJ2-7 | TRBV5-4 | TRBD1 | NA
TGCAGCGCCTCAGGCATAGGGGACACTCTTGGTCACGAGCAGTACTTC | CSASGIGDTLGHEQYF | TRBJ2-7 | TRBV29-1 | NA | NA
TGCGCCAGCAGCTTGGGGACAGGGGGAAGAGAGCAGTACTTC | CASSLGTGGREQYF | TRBJ2-7 | TRBV5-1 | TRBD1 | NA
TGTGCCAGCAGCATCGGGGTGTGGACCGGGGAGCTGTTTTTT | CASSIGVWTGELFF | TRBJ2-2 | TRBV7-3 | NA | NA
TGTGCCAGCAGCTTAGAAACATCTAACACTGAAGCTTTCTTT | CASSLETSNTEAFF | TRBJ1-1 | TRBV7-9 | NA | few
TGTGCCAGCAGCCCAAACCCCTCCAGCGGGGGAGGGGATACGCAGTATTTT | CASSPNPSSGGGDTQYF | TRBJ2-3 | TRBV13 | TRBD2 | NA
TGTGCCATCAGTGACGGCGGGGGCGAGATGAACACTGAAGCTTTCTTT | CAISDGGGEMNTEAFF | TRBJ1-1 | TRBV10-3 | NA | once